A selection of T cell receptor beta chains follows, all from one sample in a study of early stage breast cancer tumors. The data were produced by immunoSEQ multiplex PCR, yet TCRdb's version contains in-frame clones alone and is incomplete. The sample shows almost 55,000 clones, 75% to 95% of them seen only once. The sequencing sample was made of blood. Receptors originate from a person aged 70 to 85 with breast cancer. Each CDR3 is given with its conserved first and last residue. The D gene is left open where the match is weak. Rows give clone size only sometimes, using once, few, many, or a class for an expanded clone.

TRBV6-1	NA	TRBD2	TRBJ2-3	TGTGCCAGCAGTTTCACTAGCGGGAGCCCAGATACGCAGTATTTT	CASSFTSGSPDTQYF
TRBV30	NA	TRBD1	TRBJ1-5	TGTGCCTGGAGTGGGGGGGGGACAGGGGGTCAGCCCCAGCATTTT	CAWSGGGTGGQPQHF
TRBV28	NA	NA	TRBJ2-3	TGTGCCAGCAGTTTAATGTCGGGGGCAGATACGCAGTATTTT	CASSLMSGADTQYF
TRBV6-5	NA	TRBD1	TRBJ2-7	TGTGCCAGCAGTAAACAGGGGAGCGAGCAGTACTTC	CASSKQGSEQYF
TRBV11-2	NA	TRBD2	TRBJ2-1	TGTGCCCGGCCCACTAGCGGGAGTTACAATGAGCAGTTCTTC	CARPTSGSYNEQFF
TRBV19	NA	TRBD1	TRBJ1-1	TGTGCCAGTAGTAATGACAGGGAAGAAGCTTTCTTT	CASSNDREEAFF
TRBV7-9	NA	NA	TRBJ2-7	TGTGCCAGCAGCTCCCCCCGCGAGCAGTACTTC	CASSSPREQYF
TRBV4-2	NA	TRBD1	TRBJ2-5	TGTGCCAGCAGCGGAGCAGGGGGCATAGAGACCCAGTACTTC	CASSGAGGIETQYF
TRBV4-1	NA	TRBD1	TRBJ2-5	TGCGCCAGCAGCCCGTCGGGACAGGGCAAAGAGACCCAGTACTTC	CASSPSGQGKETQYF
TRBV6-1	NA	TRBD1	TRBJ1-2	TGTGCCAGCGGACCACAGGGGGACTATGGCTACACCTTC	CASGPQGDYGYTF
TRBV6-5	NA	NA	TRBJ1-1	TGTGCCAGCAGTTACTCGTTCAGAGGTCCGAACACTGAAGCTTTCTTT	CASSYSFRGPNTEAFF
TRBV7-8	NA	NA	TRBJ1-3	TGTGCCAGCAGCTTAGTCGCCCAGGGGAGAAACACCATATATTTT	CASSLVAQGRNTIYF
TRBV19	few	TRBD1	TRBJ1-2	TGTGCCAGTAGTATGCGGACAGGGGGCCAGTCCTATGGCTACACCTTC	CASSMRTGGQSYGYTF
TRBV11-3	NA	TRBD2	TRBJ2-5	TGTGCCAGCAGCCTTACTAGCGGGGGGACAAAGACCCAGTACTTC	CASSLTSGGTKTQYF